One and the same sample provided the 30 T cell receptor beta chains below, sequenced in a study of shared clonotypes between healthy human individuals. The data were produced by immunoSEQ multiplex PCR, yet TCRdb's version contains in-frame clones alone and is incomplete. The sample has fewer than 3 million clones; just under 95% are singletons. The sequenced sample consisted of naive CD4+ T cells from PBMCs. Described subset: CD45RA+ positively selected. These receptors all stem from a man younger than 30 in good health. Some clones in this sample may be carry-over from other donors' samples.

This sequence joins TRBV30 and TRBJ1-1; D uncertain. The germline gives CDR1 GTSNPN, CDR2 SVGIG (reference sequence). The V and J ends lost 1 base and 5 bases respectively, with 5 bases between them. The CDR3 consists of 11 residues. CDR3 sequence reads: CAWSETTEAFF. CDR3 DNA: TGTGCCTGGAGTGAGACGACTGAAGCTTTCTTT.

This clone was seen more than once but under ten times. Here the CDR3 DNA reads TGTGCCAGCAGCCCGGACGGGAGGATCGAGACCCAGTACTTC. Its translation is CASSPDGRIETQYF. The chain links TRBV7-3 to TRBJ2-5; TRBD2 agrees at 7 bases. Trimming cost V 5 bases and J 5 bases; bases outside gene matches: 8. Per germline, CDR1 SGHTA and CDR2 FQGTGA. The CDR3 has 14 residues.

V gene TRBV19 combines with J gene TRBJ1-3; the D is unclear. The CDR3 has 15 amino acids. In germline, CDR1 is LNHDA, CDR2 SQIVND (reference sequence). V was trimmed by 3 bases and J by 0 bases, leaving 9 bases between them. The CDR3 is CASSIVASSGNTIYF. The CDR3 region has the DNA TGTGCCAGTAGTATCGTCGCCTCCTCTGGAAACACCATATATTTT.

The chain employs TRBV7-2 and TRBJ1-1; D is possibly TRBD1 (6 bases). CDR1 is SGHTA, CDR2 FQGNSA, per germline. The CDR3 loop spans 16 amino acids. V dropped 1 base and J dropped 4 bases, with 16 bases sitting between them. The DNA of the CDR3 is TGTGCCAGCAGCTTAGTAGGGCCGGGGGGCGTCACTGAAGCTTTCTTT. It encodes CASSLVGPGGVTEAFF.

As concerns this clone: Other DNA sequences in this sample translate to the same CDR3. V usage is TRBV29-1 and J usage is TRBJ2-2, with D unresolved. The CDR3 consists of 12 residues. Between the trimmed V and J ends, which lost 4 bases and 1 base, there was a span of 4 bases. Germline CDR1 and CDR2: SQVTM and ANQGSEA. CDR3 nucleotides: TGCAGCGTTGGACGGAACACCGGGGAGCTGTTTTTT. It specifies CSVGRNTGELFF.

In the case of this clone: The same CDR3 can be traced to other DNA sequences in this sample. This chain uses TRBV28 with TRBJ1-2; a weak D match, TRBD1 (5 bases). The CDR3 extends over 13 amino acids. Germline CDR1 and CDR2: MDHEN and SYDVKM. V gave up 5 bases and J gave up 5 bases, with 12 bases separating them. The DNA of the CDR3 is TGTGCCAGCAGTCCCCGGGGCCTTTATGGCTACACCTTC. Residues: CASSPRGLYGYTF.

V usage is TRBV4-1 and J usage is TRBJ2-7, with 7 bases fitting TRBD2. Germline assignment: CDR1 MGHRA and CDR2 YSYEKL. The V segment lost 2 bases and the J segment 4 bases; nucleotides outside the gene matches: 17. The CDR3 runs to 18 residues. For the CDR3, the DNA is TGCGCCAGCAGCCAAAATCCGTTATCTAGCGGTTTCGTATACGAGCAGTACTTC. Encoded protein: CASSQNPLSSGFVYEQYF.

The gene calls are TRBV19 and TRBJ2-7; 7 bases fit TRBD1. Losses at the gene ends were 4 bases for V and 5 bases for J; bases not matched to a gene: 11. The CDR3 length is 15 residues. Germline V gene lookup returns CDR1 LNHDA and CDR2 SQIVND (reference sequence). Written as DNA, the CDR3 is TGTGCCAGTAGTAAAACAGGGGCCAGGAACGACGAGCAGTACTTC. It codes for CASSKTGARNDEQYF.

J is TRBJ1-2 and V is TRBV6-1, with D possibly being TRBD1 (6 bases). The CDR3 runs 14 residues. Trimming shortened V by 4 bases and J by 3 bases, and 12 bases separated the two germline ends. CDR1 is MNHNS and CDR2 is SASEGT in the germline V gene. As DNA, the CDR3 is TGTGCCAGCAGTGGCCGGGCAGGGGACTATGGCTACACCTTC. Protein: CASSGRAGDYGYTF.

V and J are TRBV28 and TRBJ2-7; 8 bases line up with TRBD2. The CDR3 is 16 amino acids. V lost 3 bases, J lost 0 bases, and 7 bases stayed unmatched. Germline-derived CDR1 and CDR2 are MDHEN and SYDVKM. CDR3 protein: CASSFSAGAPSYEQYF. CDR3 coding DNA: TGTGCCAGCAGTTTTTCAGCGGGAGCCCCCTCCTACGAGCAGTACTTC.

For the CDR3, the DNA is TGTGCCAGCAGCGCAGGGGGGGCCATGAACACTGAAGCTTTCTTT. This gives the protein CASSAGGAMNTEAFF. The chain carries TRBV9 and TRBJ1-1, with 7 nucleotides matching TRBD1. Germline-derived CDR1 and CDR2 are SGDLS and YYNGEE. V lost 3 bases and J lost 0; bases outside the gene matches: 5. This CDR3 is 15 amino acids long.

V is TRBV6-5 and J is TRBJ1-1, with TRBD1 identical over 8 bases. The CDR3 is 14 residues long. The ends lost 1 base at V and 5 bases at J; junction bases unmatched: 3. Per the germline V gene, CDR1 is MNHEY and CDR2 is SVGAGI. CDR3 sequence: CASSYLHRGTEAFF. The DNA for the CDR3 is TGTGCCAGCAGTTACTTGCACAGGGGGACTGAAGCTTTCTTT.

The rearrangement joins TRBV5-4 to TRBJ2-5; D is ambiguous. The germline gives CDR1 SGHNT, CDR2 YYREEE (reference sequence). Trimming removed 4 bases from V and 5 bases from J, with 24 bases in between. This CDR3 region has 17 residues. DNA of the CDR3: TGTGCCAGCAGCCAAGGAGTGAGTTCGCGGAGACCGGAGACCCAGTACTTC. The encoded protein is CASSQGVSSRRPETQYF.

The chain combines TRBV28 with TRBJ1-5; maybe TRBD1 (6 bases). The germline V gene has CDR1 MDHEN and CDR2 SYDVKM. The CDR3 is 13 residues long. The V end lost 4 bases, the J end lost 5 bases, and 9 bases lay between the germline ends. DNA for the CDR3: TGTGCCAGCAGTTCACAGGGCCATCAGCCCCAGCATTTT. Translating it yields CASSSQGHQPQHF.

The sample holds one count of this clone. V gene TRBV28 combines with J gene TRBJ1-5; TRBD1 aligns across 10 bases. CDR1 and CDR2 (germline): MDHEN, SYDVKM. This CDR3 contains 15 residues. The J segment lost 7 bases and the V segment lost 6 bases, leaving 9 bases of the junction unmatched. As DNA, the CDR3 is TGTGCCAGCAGGGACCTAGGGACAGGGGACCAGCCCCAGCATTTT. Translating it yields CASRDLGTGDQPQHF.

This clone was counted between two and nine times. The chain combines TRBV30 with TRBJ1-5, with no clear D. V lost 5 bases and J 9 bases, leaving 14 bases between the germline ends. Germline V gene data show CDR1 as GTSNPN and CDR2 as SVGIG (reference sequence). The CDR3 is made up of 12 amino acids. For the CDR3, the DNA is TGTGCCTGGGGGGTCGGCCCGGGGCCCCAGCATTTT. Translated, it gives CAWGVGPGPQHF.

This chain links TRBV10-2 with TRBJ2-7; 10 bases fit TRBD2. The germline V gene has CDR1 WSHSY and CDR2 SAAADI. V gave up 2 bases and J gave up 12 bases; unmatched junction bases: 10. This CDR3 is 14 amino acids long. The CDR3 bases are TGCGCCAGCAGTGAGGCTAGCGGGGGAGGGACACGGTACTTC. Its protein is CASSEASGGGTRYF.

The CDR3 nucleotides read TGTGCCAGCAGTTTATTGGCTAGCGGGAGTCGAGAGACCCAGTACTTC. It encodes CASSLLASGSRETQYF. This chain links TRBV28 with TRBJ2-5; TRBD2 agrees at 10 bases. Germline CDR1 and CDR2: MDHEN and SYDVKM. This CDR3 has 16 amino acids. With V trimmed by 1 base and J by 4 bases, 6 bases remained unmatched.

On this clone itself: The sample holds other DNA sequences that translate to the same CDR3. V and J are TRBV28 and TRBJ2-3; perhaps TRBD1 as D (5 bases). The CDR3 is 14 amino acids. Germline assignment: CDR1 MDHEN and CDR2 SYDVKM. V lost 3 bases and J 1 base, leaving 8 bases between the germline ends. CDR3 DNA sequence: TGTGCCAGCAGTTTTATCAGGGGCACAGATACGCAGTATTTT. This encodes CASSFIRGTDTQYF.

The rearrangement links TRBV4-2 to TRBJ1-2; TRBD1 is a possible D gene (5 bases). The CDR3 contains 15 residues. CDR1 and CDR2 from the germline V gene are LGHNA and YNFKEQ. Trimming cost V 1 base and J 3 bases, with 12 bases left between them. CDR3 nucleotide sequence: TGTGCCAGCAGCCAAGTCATTGGGGGAGACTATGGCTACACCTTC. Translation gives CASSQVIGGDYGYTF.

J is TRBJ2-3 and V is TRBV28, with 11 bases that match TRBD1. This CDR3 is 16 amino acids long. CDR1 is MDHEN, CDR2 SYDVKM, per germline. Losses at the gene ends were 5 bases for V and 5 bases for J; bases not matched to a gene: 9. This chain's CDR3 is CASSPSGTGGVDTQYF. CDR3 DNA sequence: TGTGCCAGCAGTCCCTCCGGGACAGGGGGGGTAGATACGCAGTATTTT.

This chain uses TRBV6-6 with TRBJ2-7; possible D gene TRBD1, 5 bases. CDR1 and CDR2 (germline): MNHNY, SVGAGI (reference sequence). The ends were cut back, 2 bases at V and 4 bases at J, with 12 bases in the middle. The CDR3 runs to 14 residues. CDR3 sequence: CASSYTLGLYEQYF. CDR3 in DNA: TGTGCCAGCAGTTACACCCTGGGGCTATACGAGCAGTACTTC.

The V call is TRBV19, the J call TRBJ2-7; 7 nucleotides line up with TRBD2. The germline V gene encodes CDR1 LNHDA and CDR2 SQIVND (reference sequence). This CDR3 comprises 14 residues. The V gene end was trimmed by 3 bases and the J gene end by 5 bases; junction bases not matched to a gene: 7. The CDR3 protein is CASSIVGGPHEQYF. As DNA, the CDR3 is TGTGCCAGTAGTATTGTGGGAGGGCCGCACGAGCAGTACTTC. Using reference TRBV19 and TRBJ2-7 for the parts outside the CDR3, the full variable domain is DGGITQSPKYLFRKEGQNVTLSCEQNLNHDAMYWYRQDPGQGLRLIYYSQIVNDFQKGDIAEGYSVSREKKESFPLTVTSAQKNPTAFYLCASSIVGGPHEQYFGPGTRLTVT.

This chain connects TRBV30 to TRBJ2-5; 12 nucleotides align to TRBD2. The junction had 6 bases not matched to a gene; V was cut back by 8 bases and J by 5 bases. Germline V gene data show CDR1 as GTSNPN and CDR2 as SVGIG (reference sequence). The CDR3 has 13 amino acids. The CDR3 nucleotides read TGTGCCGGGGGACTAGCGGGTGGGGAGACCCAGTACTTC. Its translation is CAGGLAGGETQYF.

In the case of this clone: The same CDR3 can be traced to other DNA sequences in this sample. The chain joins TRBV5-1 to TRBJ1-1; D is unclear. The CDR3 runs 14 residues. V was trimmed by 0 bases and J by 2 bases, leaving 8 bases between them. From germline, CDR1 is SGHRS and CDR2 YFSETQ. The CDR3 sequence: CASSLVGSNTEAFF. The CDR3 DNA reads TGCGCCAGCAGCTTGGTGGGGTCCAACACTGAAGCTTTCTTT. The full variable domain, with the rest looked up from reference TRBV5-1 and TRBJ1-1, is KAGVTQTPRYLIKTRGQQVTLSCSPISGHRSVSWYQQTPGQGLQFLFEYFSETQRNKGNFPGRFSGRQFSNSRSEMNVSTLELGDSALYLCASSLVGSNTEAFFGQGTRLTVV.

V usage is TRBV29-1 and J usage is TRBJ2-3, with TRBD2 matching over 9 bases. CDR3 size: 16 residues. Germline V gene lookup returns CDR1 SQVTM and CDR2 ANQGSEA. V lost 4 bases, J lost 1 base, and 9 bases stayed unmatched. The CDR3: CSVVGFASGGTDTQYF. CDR3 sequence (DNA): TGCAGCGTTGTTGGGTTTGCTAGCGGGGGCACAGATACGCAGTATTTT.

The chain has TRBV19 and TRBJ2-1, with D hard to call. The CDR3 runs to 12 residues. Trimming cost V 9 bases and J 12 bases, with 18 bases left between them. The germline V gene encodes CDR1 LNHDA and CDR2 SQIVND (reference sequence). The CDR3 sequence: CASYWQALRQFF. As DNA, the CDR3 is TGTGCCAGCTACTGGCAGGCCCTTAGGCAGTTCTTC.

V is TRBV19 and J is TRBJ1-1; 7 nucleotides align to TRBD1. This CDR3 contains 15 residues. CDR1 is LNHDA and CDR2 is SQIVND in the germline V gene (reference sequence). J lost 3 bases, V lost 9 bases, and 13 bases had no gene match. The CDR3 protein is CASSRTGTADTEAFF. The CDR3 nucleotides read TGTGCCAGCTCACGGACTGGGACAGCGGACACTGAAGCTTTCTTT.

The chain employs TRBV5-5 and TRBJ2-5; weak D call: TRBD1 (6 bases). Germline V gene data show CDR1 as SGHKS and CDR2 as YYEKEE (reference sequence). This CDR3 has 17 residues. Trimming took 3 bases from V and 1 from J, leaving 19 bases between them. The CDR3 spells CASSSKGTGRVQETQYF. The CDR3 DNA reads TGTGCCAGCAGCTCAAAGGGCACAGGGCGAGTCCAAGAGACCCAGTACTTC.

CDR3 sequence: CAWARQGAGNTIYF. The CDR3 DNA reads TGTGCCTGGGCGAGACAGGGGGCAGGAAACACCATATATTTT. V and J are TRBV30 and TRBJ1-3; 10 nucleotides line up with TRBD1. The V gene's germline CDR1 is GTSNPN and CDR2 SVGIG (reference sequence). The J segment lost 4 bases and the V segment lost 5 bases, leaving 5 bases of the junction unmatched. CDR3 length equals 14 residues.